Shown below are 30 T cell receptor beta chains from a single sample sequenced in a study of shared clonotypes between healthy human individuals. Clones were sequenced by immunoSEQ multiplex PCR, and TCRdb holds only the in-frame ones, with some missing. The table shows more than 2 million clones, with roughly 94% occurring only once. Input material: naive CD4+ T cells sorted from blood. As to subset: CD45RA+ positively selected. These receptors were obtained from a man between 18 and 35 years old in good health.

The chain couples TRBV5-1 to TRBJ1-1; D call uncertain. The CDR3 spans 17 residues. V was trimmed by 3 bases and J by 1 base, leaving 19 bases between them. The V gene's germline CDR1 is SGHRS and CDR2 YFSETQ. CDR3 DNA: TGCGCCAGCAGCTCGGGGAGAATGGGCCGGGCGAACACTGAAGCTTTCTTT. Its protein is CASSSGRMGRANTEAFF.

This clone was seen more than once but under ten times. The chain uses TRBV5-1 and TRBJ2-1, with 9 bases matching TRBD2. This CDR3 spans 14 amino acids. Trimming at V came to 0 bases and at J to 9 bases, leaving 4 bases not matched to a gene. In germline, CDR1 is SGHRS, CDR2 YFSETQ. CDR3 DNA sequence: TGCGCCAGCAGCTTGGATAGCGGGAGCGGTGAGCAGTTCTTC. Amino acid sequence: CASSLDSGSGEQFF.

The chain is built from TRBV5-4 and TRBJ1-4; unclear D gene. CDR3 length: 14 amino acids. Germline V gene data show CDR1 as SGHNT and CDR2 as YYREEE (reference sequence). Trimming cost V 0 bases and J 2 bases, with 5 bases left between them. The CDR3, as DNA: TGTGCCAGCAGCTTGGCCGGTACTAATGAAAAACTGTTTTTT. It yields the protein CASSLAGTNEKLFF.

Worth noting for this clone: At one of its ends the junction is not consistent with the germline gene, which may arise from a read error. In the same sample, other DNA sequences code for this CDR3. The rearrangement links TRBV11-2 to TRBJ2-5; a possible D gene is TRBD2 (5 bases). This CDR3 contains 14 residues. CDR1 and CDR2 from the germline V gene are SGHAT and FQNNGV. CDR3 protein: CASSLGSGQETQYF. CDR3 nucleotide sequence: TGTGCCAGCAGTTTAGGCAGCGGCCAAGAGACCCAGTACTTC.

J is TRBJ2-5 and V is TRBV2; D not resolved. The CDR3 is 12 amino acids. V gave up 7 bases and J gave up 4 bases, with 10 bases separating them. Germline values: CDR1 SNHLY, CDR2 FYNNEI. CDR3 DNA: TGTGCCAGCACCCGCACTGGAGAGACCCAGTACTTC. It codes for CASTRTGETQYF.

The chain combines TRBV19 with TRBJ1-2; TRBD1 aligns across 8 bases. V lost 7 bases, J lost 0 bases, and 7 bases stayed unmatched. The germline gives CDR1 LNHDA, CDR2 SQIVND (reference sequence). The CDR3 covers 15 residues. CDR3 nucleotide sequence: TGTGCCAGTAATGCCGGGACAGGAGCTAACTATGGCTACACCTTC. Amino acids: CASNAGTGANYGYTF. Full variable domain (outside the CDR3, taken from reference TRBV19 and TRBJ1-2): DGGITQSPKYLFRKEGQNVTLSCEQNLNHDAMYWYRQDPGQGLRLIYYSQIVNDFQKGDIAEGYSVSREKKESFPLTVTSAQKNPTAFYLCASNAGTGANYGYTFGSGTRLTVV.

This clone was observed a single time. The genes are TRBV6-5 and TRBJ2-7; 9 bases map to TRBD2. The trim removed 1 base at V and 3 bases at J, leaving 1 base unmatched. Per the germline V gene, CDR1 is MNHEY and CDR2 is SVGAGI. The CDR3 covers 14 residues. The CDR3 DNA sequence: TGTGCCAGCAGTTACTTGCGGGAGGGCTACGAGCAGTACTTC. Translating gives CASSYLREGYEQYF.

V is TRBV30 and J is TRBJ2-5, with D perhaps TRBD1 (6 bases). Germline V gene sequence: CDR1 GTSNPN, CDR2 SVGIG (reference sequence). This CDR3 is 13 amino acids long. V was pared by 2 bases and J by 2 bases, with 9 bases between. This CDR3 is CAWSFRGQETQYF. The CDR3 DNA follows: TGTGCCTGGAGTTTTAGGGGGCAAGAGACCCAGTACTTC.

This clone occurred once. The chain combines TRBV28 with TRBJ1-5, with TRBD1 identical over 8 bases. Germline CDR1 is MDHEN and CDR2 is SYDVKM. The CDR3 totals 15 residues. V trimming: 6 bases; J trimming: 1 base; junction bases outside the gene matches: 5. CDR3 bases: TGTGCCAGCAGCCCGACAGGGGCGAGCAATCAGCCCCAGCATTTT. Its protein is CASSPTGASNQPQHF.

V is TRBV2 and J is TRBJ1-2, with D uncertain. Germline CDR1 SNHLY, CDR2 FYNNEI. This CDR3 is 15 amino acids long. V was trimmed by 3 bases and J by 2 bases, leaving 13 bases between them. In nucleotides, the CDR3 is TGTGCCAGCAGTGAGTGGGGTGCCGTAAACTATGGCTACACCTTC. This codes for CASSEWGAVNYGYTF.

The chain links TRBV10-1 to TRBJ1-5, with 8 bases lining up with TRBD1. CDR3 length: 14 amino acids. V lost 6 bases and J lost 4; bases outside the gene matches: 5. Germline-derived CDR1 and CDR2 are WNHNN and SYGVQD (reference sequence). CDR3 sequence reads: CASRKQGGNQPQHF. The CDR3 DNA follows: TGCGCCAGCAGGAAACAGGGGGGAAATCAGCCCCAGCATTTT.

The gene calls are TRBV2 and TRBJ1-2; tentative D call: TRBD1 (6 bases). V shed 6 bases and J shed 2 bases, with 13 bases lying between them. The CDR3 runs to 14 residues. The germline gives CDR1 SNHLY, CDR2 FYNNEI. CDR3 DNA sequence: TGTGCCAGCAGCCAGGGGCGACTCAACTATGGCTACACCTTC. Translation gives CASSQGRLNYGYTF.

The chain carries TRBV11-2 and TRBJ1-4; 9 bases match TRBD1. Germline trimming cut 5 bases from V and 0 bases from J; bases unmatched to any gene: 4. Germline loops: CDR1 SGHAT, CDR2 FQNNGV. The length of the CDR3 is 16 residues. The CDR3 loop is CASSEQGAATNEKLFF. In nucleotides, the CDR3 is TGTGCCAGCAGCGAACAGGGGGCTGCAACTAATGAAAAACTGTTTTTT.

On this clone itself: The sample contains more than one DNA sequence encoding this CDR3. The rearrangement links TRBV6-6 to TRBJ1-2; no reliable D call. CDR1 and CDR2 from the germline V gene are MNHNY and SVGAGI (reference sequence). This CDR3 is 11 amino acids long. V lost 2 bases to trimming and J lost 5 bases, with 3 bases between them. CDR3 residues: CASSYNYGYTF. The CDR3 coding sequence is TGTGCCAGCAGTTACAATTATGGCTACACCTTC.

The CDR3 DNA reads as TGTGCCAGCAGCTTAGCCTCCGGGACAGGGGGCGGAAAACTGTTTTTT. Translated: CASSLASGTGGGKLFF. The chain recombines TRBV7-2 with TRBJ1-4, with 12 bases lining up with TRBD1. The ends lost 0 bases at V and 10 bases at J; junction bases unmatched: 6. The germline V gene has CDR1 SGHTA and CDR2 FQGNSA. CDR3 size: 16 residues.

The V and J genes are TRBV5-1 and TRBJ2-3, with 7 bases lining up with TRBD2. The CDR3 spans 14 residues. The J segment lost 2 bases and the V segment lost 4 bases, leaving 4 bases of the junction unmatched. CDR1 SGHRS and CDR2 YFSETQ come from the germline V gene. CDR3 protein: CASSPGTNTDTQYF. The DNA of the CDR3 is TGCGCCAGCAGCCCCGGGACTAACACAGATACGCAGTATTTT.

The chain combines TRBV28 with TRBJ2-4; no definite D call. CDR1 MDHEN and CDR2 SYDVKM come from the germline V gene. There are 11 residues in the CDR3. V was pared by 8 bases and J by 7 bases, with 9 bases between. The CDR3 region is CASALVNIQYF. CDR3 bases: TGTGCCAGCGCCCTGGTCAACATTCAGTACTTC.

The gene calls are TRBV5-8 and TRBJ2-1, with 9 bases that match TRBD1. Trimming at V came to 3 bases and at J to 10 bases, leaving 5 bases not matched to a gene. Germline V gene lookup returns CDR1 SGHTS and CDR2 YDEGEE. CDR3 length: 13 amino acids. Here the CDR3 reads CASSWGQGGEQFF. The CDR3 bases are TGTGCCAGCAGCTGGGGACAGGGAGGCGAGCAGTTCTTC.

Of note for this clone: The sample holds other DNA sequences that translate to the same CDR3. The chain couples TRBV7-2 to TRBJ1-4; 7 nucleotides line up with TRBD1. The CDR3 has 14 residues. Germline assignment: CDR1 SGHTA and CDR2 FQGNSA. V lost 5 bases and J lost 5; bases outside the gene matches: 5. The CDR3 region has the DNA TGTGCCAGCAGCAGGGACAGCTTAAATGAAAAACTGTTTTTT. This translates into CASSRDSLNEKLFF.

V is TRBV10-1 and J is TRBJ2-5; the match to TRBD1 covers 8 bases. The CDR3 loop spans 14 amino acids. After removal of 2 bases from V and 4 bases from J, the junction contained 3 bases not matched to a gene. Germline loops: CDR1 WNHNN, CDR2 SYGVQD (reference sequence). The CDR3 DNA sequence: TGCGCCAGCAGTGAGGGACAGGGAGTAGAGACCCAGTACTTC. Translating gives CASSEGQGVETQYF.

The genes are TRBV5-1 and TRBJ2-2; D is perhaps TRBD1 (5 bases). Germline V lookup: CDR1 SGHRS, CDR2 YFSETQ. The CDR3 is 14 residues long. Trimming pared 4 bases from V and 5 bases from J, leaving 12 bases between. For the CDR3, the DNA is TGCGCCAGCAGCCCTCCGACAGAGACCGGGGAGCTGTTTTTT. Protein sequence: CASSPPTETGELFF.

The chain couples TRBV5-1 to TRBJ1-2; a weak D match, TRBD1 (6 bases). The V and J ends lost 4 bases and 0 bases respectively, with 10 bases between them. Germline assignment: CDR1 SGHRS and CDR2 YFSETQ. There are 14 residues in the CDR3. As DNA, the CDR3 is TGCGCCAGCAGCCAACAGGGAGCTAACTATGGCTACACCTTC. It encodes CASSQQGANYGYTF.

The V call is TRBV10-3, the J call TRBJ1-1; D is ambiguous. Trimming shortened V by 3 bases and J by 1 base, and 9 bases separated the two germline ends. The germline CDR1 and CDR2 sequences are ENHRY and SYGVKD. This CDR3 spans 14 amino acids. In nucleotides, the CDR3 is TGTGCCATCAGTGACCTTCCTGGGAACACTGAAGCTTTCTTT. Its translation: CAISDLPGNTEAFF.

As concerns this clone: The same CDR3 arises from other DNA sequences in this sample as well. The genes are TRBV30 and TRBJ2-5; no definite D call. Trimming removed 0 bases from V and 2 bases from J, with 10 bases in between. CDR3 size: 14 residues. Germline-derived CDR1 and CDR2 are GTSNPN and SVGIG (reference sequence). Written as DNA, the CDR3 is TGTGCCTGGAGTGTACTTGGGCTTCAAGAGACCCAGTACTTC. Its protein is CAWSVLGLQETQYF.

V gene TRBV7-2 combines with J gene TRBJ2-7, with 11 bases aligning to TRBD1. CDR1 and CDR2 (germline): SGHTA, FQGNSA. This CDR3 has 15 residues. The ends lost 0 bases at V and 6 bases at J; junction bases unmatched: 4. In nucleotides, the CDR3 is TGTGCCAGCAGCTTAGCGTCCGGACAGGGGGCCGAGCAGTACTTC. Its translation is CASSLASGQGAEQYF.

The rearrangement joins TRBV12-5 to TRBJ1-1; 10 bases match TRBD1. Germline-derived CDR1 and CDR2 are LGHNT and FRNRAP. CDR3 length: 14 residues. V was pared by 6 bases and J by 5 bases, with 6 bases of the junction left unmatched. The CDR3 DNA reads as TGTGCTAGTGGGGCGACAGGGGGCCGGACTGAAGCTTTCTTT. Its protein is CASGATGGRTEAFF.

This chain connects TRBV5-6 to TRBJ2-5; no firm D call. The length of the CDR3 is 15 residues. V shed 4 bases and J shed 0 bases, with 13 bases lying between them. CDR1 and CDR2 (germline): SGHDT, YYEEEE. The CDR3 DNA reads TGTGCCAGCAGCCGTCGGCGTTGGTACCAAGAGACCCAGTACTTC. Translated, it gives CASSRRRWYQETQYF.

This chain joins TRBV11-2 and TRBJ1-1; the D gene is possibly TRBD1 (6 bases). CDR3 size: 15 residues. V lost 4 bases, J lost 0 bases, and 12 bases lay in between. Germline assignment: CDR1 SGHAT and CDR2 FQNNGV. The CDR3 loop reads CASSSRGQMNTEAFF. The CDR3 region has the DNA TGTGCCAGCAGCTCCCGGGGGCAAATGAACACTGAAGCTTTCTTT.

The CDR3 sequence is CASSLAGRGRVGYTF. The CDR3 bases are TGTGCCAGCAGCTTAGCCGGCAGGGGGCGGGTTGGCTACACCTTC. The V call is TRBV7-8, the J call TRBJ1-2; the match to TRBD1 covers 8 bases. The germline V gene has CDR1 SGHVS and CDR2 FQNEAQ. The CDR3 covers 15 residues. V trimming: 0 bases; J trimming: 7 bases; junction bases outside the gene matches: 7.

Comments on this clone: Within the sample, other DNA sequences also encode this same CDR3. The gene calls are TRBV7-9 and TRBJ2-6; D remains ambiguous. Trimming pared 1 base from V and 2 bases from J, leaving 6 bases between. The CDR3 contains 15 residues. Per germline, CDR1 SEHNR and CDR2 FQNEAQ (reference sequence). This CDR3 is CASSLEGAGANVLTF. The CDR3 DNA sequence: TGTGCCAGCAGCTTAGAAGGAGCTGGGGCCAACGTCCTGACTTTC.